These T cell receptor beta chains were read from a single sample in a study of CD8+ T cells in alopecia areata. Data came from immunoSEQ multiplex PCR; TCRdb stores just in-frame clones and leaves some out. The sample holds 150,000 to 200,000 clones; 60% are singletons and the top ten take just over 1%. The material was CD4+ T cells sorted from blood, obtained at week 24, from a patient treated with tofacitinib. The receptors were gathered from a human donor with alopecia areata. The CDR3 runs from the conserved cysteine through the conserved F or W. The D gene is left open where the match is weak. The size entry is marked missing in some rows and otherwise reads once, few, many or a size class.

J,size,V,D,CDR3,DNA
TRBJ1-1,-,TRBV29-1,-,CSSIPAGNTEAFF,TGCAGCTCTATCCCCGCAGGGAACACTGAAGCTTTCTTT
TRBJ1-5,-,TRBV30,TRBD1,CAWSAGTGPNQPQHF,TGTGCCTGGAGTGCTGGGACAGGCCCCAATCAGCCCCAGCATTTT
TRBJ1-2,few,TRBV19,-,CASSIGGHQNYGYTF,TGTGCCAGTAGTATAGGGGGACACCAAAACTATGGCTACACCTTC
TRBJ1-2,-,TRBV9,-,CASSAFSGAATF,TGTGCCAGCAGCGCCTTCTCAGGTGCGGCCACCTTC
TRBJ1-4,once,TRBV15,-,CATSRGVGEKLFF,TGTGCCACCAGCAGAGGAGTGGGTGAAAAACTGTTTTTT
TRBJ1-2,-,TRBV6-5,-,CASRSPGDNYGYTF,TGTGCCAGCAGGTCTCCAGGGGATAACTATGGCTACACCTTC
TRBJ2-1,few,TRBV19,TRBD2,CASSIDLSSGEDNEQFF,TGTGCCAGTAGTATAGATCTTAGTAGCGGGGAGGACAATGAGCAGTTCTTC
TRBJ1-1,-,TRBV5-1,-,CASSSDRGLLNTEAFF,TGCGCCAGCAGCTCCGATCGGGGGCTTTTGAACACTGAAGCTTTCTTT
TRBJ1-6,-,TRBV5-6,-,CASSFGQLSSYNSPLHF,TGTGCCAGCAGCTTCGGACAGCTGAGCTCCTATAATTCACCCCTCCACTTT
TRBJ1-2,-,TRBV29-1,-,CSVEGQAVVTGYTF,TGCAGCGTTGAAGGACAGGCTGTCGTTACGGGCTACACCTTC
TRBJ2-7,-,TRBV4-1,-,CASSQDPGRSYEQYF,TGCGCCAGCAGCCAAGATCCAGGGCGGTCCTACGAGCAGTACTTC
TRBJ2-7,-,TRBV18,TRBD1,CASSPGQGVGEQYF,TGTGCCAGCTCGCCGGGACAGGGGGTTGGCGAGCAGTACTTC
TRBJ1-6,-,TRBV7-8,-,CASSLAGGSNSPLHF,TGTGCCAGCAGCTTAGCGGGCGGAAGTAATTCACCCCTCCACTTT
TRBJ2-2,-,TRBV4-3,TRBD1,CASSHLGDRPGRPTNTGELFF,TGCGCCAGCAGCCACCTGGGGGACAGACCAGGACGCCCCACGAACACCGGGGAGCTGTTTTTT
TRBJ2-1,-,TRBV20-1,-,CSARSNEQFF,TGCAGTGCTAGATCCAATGAGCAGTTCTTC
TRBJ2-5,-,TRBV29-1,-,CSVARERGETQYF,TGCAGCGTTGCCAGGGAAAGAGGAGAGACCCAGTACTTC
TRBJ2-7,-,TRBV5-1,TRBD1,CASSPGFGTGTYEQYF,TGCGCCAGCAGCCCCGGGTTTGGGACAGGGACCTACGAGCAGTACTTC
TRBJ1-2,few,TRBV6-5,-,CAISEGANYGYTF,TGTGCCATCAGTGAAGGGGCTAACTATGGCTACACCTTC
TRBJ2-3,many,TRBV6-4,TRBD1,CASSDSRGQGTDTQYF,TGTGCCAGCAGTGACTCGAGGGGACAGGGCACAGATACGCAGTATTTT
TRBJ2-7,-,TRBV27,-,CASSSSVTTPYEQYF,TGTGCCAGCAGTTCGTCAGTAACCACCCCCTACGAGCAGTACTTC
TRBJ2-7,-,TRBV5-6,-,CASSFIGSEQYF,TGTGCCAGCAGCTTCATCGGCTCCGAGCAGTACTTC
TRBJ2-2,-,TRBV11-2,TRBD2,CASSSSGLAGKNTGELFF,TGTGCCAGCAGCTCAAGCGGACTAGCGGGGAAAAACACCGGGGAGCTGTTTTTT
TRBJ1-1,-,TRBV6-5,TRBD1,CASSLDRVRTEAFF,TGTGCCAGCAGTCTCGACAGGGTACGCACTGAAGCTTTCTTT
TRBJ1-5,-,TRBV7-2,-,CASSSEHYSNQPQHF,TGTGCCAGCAGCTCCGAACACTATAGCAATCAGCCCCAGCATTTT
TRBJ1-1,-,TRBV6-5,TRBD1,CASRTTQGAHTEAFF,TGTGCCAGCAGAACTACACAGGGGGCGCACACTGAAGCCTTCTTT
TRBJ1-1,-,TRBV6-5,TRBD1,CASSIGTEPNTEAFF,TGTGCCAGCAGCATAGGGACAGAGCCGAACACTGAAGCTTTCTTT
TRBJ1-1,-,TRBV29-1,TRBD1,CSVTPNDRGRRDTEAFF,TGCAGCGTCACCCCCAACGACAGGGGGCGAAGGGACACTGAAGCTTTCTTT
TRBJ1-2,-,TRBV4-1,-,CASSQDVRGGYTF,TGCGCCAGCAGCCAAGACGTCCGCGGAGGCTACACCTTC
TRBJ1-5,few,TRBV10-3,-,CAPRWSRNQPQHF,TGTGCCCCCCGATGGAGTCGCAATCAGCCCCAGCATTTT
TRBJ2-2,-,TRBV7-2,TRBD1,CASSFGTGNTGELFF,TGTGCCAGCAGCTTCGGGACAGGGAACACCGGGGAGCTGTTTTTT